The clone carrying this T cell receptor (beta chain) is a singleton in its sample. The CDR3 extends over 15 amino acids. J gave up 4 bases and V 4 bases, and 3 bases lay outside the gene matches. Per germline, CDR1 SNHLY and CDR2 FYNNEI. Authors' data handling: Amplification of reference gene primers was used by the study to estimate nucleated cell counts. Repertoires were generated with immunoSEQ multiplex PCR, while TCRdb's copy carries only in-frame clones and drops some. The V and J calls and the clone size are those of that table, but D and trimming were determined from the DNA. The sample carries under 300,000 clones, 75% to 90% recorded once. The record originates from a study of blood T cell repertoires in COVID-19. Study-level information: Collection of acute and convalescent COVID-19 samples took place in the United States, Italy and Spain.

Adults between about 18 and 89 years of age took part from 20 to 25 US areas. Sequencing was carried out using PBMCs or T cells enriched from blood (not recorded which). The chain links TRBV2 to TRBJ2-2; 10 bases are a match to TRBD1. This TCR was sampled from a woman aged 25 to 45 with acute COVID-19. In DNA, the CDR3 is TGTGCCAGCAGTGGGGGGACAGGGGCCACCGGGGAGCTGTTTTTT. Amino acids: CASSGGTGATGELFF.